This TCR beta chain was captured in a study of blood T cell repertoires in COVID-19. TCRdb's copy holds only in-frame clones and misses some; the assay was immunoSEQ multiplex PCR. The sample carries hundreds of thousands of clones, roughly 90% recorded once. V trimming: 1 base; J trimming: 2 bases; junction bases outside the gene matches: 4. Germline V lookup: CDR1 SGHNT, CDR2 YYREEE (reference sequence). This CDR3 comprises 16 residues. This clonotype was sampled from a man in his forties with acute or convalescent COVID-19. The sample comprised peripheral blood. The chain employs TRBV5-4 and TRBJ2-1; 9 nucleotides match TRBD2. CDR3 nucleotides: TGTGCCAGCAGCTTGTCGGGCGGGGGGGCCTACAATGAGCAGTTCTTC. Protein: CASSLSGGGAYNEQFF.